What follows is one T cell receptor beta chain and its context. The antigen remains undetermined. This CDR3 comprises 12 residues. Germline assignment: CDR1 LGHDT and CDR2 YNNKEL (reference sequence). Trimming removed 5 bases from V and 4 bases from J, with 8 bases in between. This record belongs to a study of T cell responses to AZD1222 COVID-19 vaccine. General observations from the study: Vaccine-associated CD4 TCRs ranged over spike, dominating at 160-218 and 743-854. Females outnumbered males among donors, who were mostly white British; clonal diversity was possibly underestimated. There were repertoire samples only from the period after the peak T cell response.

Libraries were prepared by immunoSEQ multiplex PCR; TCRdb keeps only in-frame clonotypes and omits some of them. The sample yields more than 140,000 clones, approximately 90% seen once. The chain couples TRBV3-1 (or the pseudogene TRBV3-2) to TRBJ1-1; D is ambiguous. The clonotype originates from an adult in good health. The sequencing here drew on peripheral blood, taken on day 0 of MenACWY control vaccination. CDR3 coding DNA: TGTGCCAGCAGCGTCGAGAGCACTGAAGCTTTCTTT. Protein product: CASSVESTEAFF.